This T cell receptor (beta chain) was retrieved from a study of metastatic and nonmetastatic thyroid tumors. About the study: Samples came from malignant and benign thyroid patients, and repertoires were compared across blood and tumor or nodule tissue.

The authors' processing: In papillary thyroid cancer, a distant-metastasis classifier was built using CDR3 differences across clinicopathological groups. TCRdb used MiXCR to call clones anew from the PCR reads. TCRdb, not the original authors, processed these V and J calls. Of around 40,000 clones in the sample, about 24% were seen once. Findings and limits, study-wide: Across blood and tumor, TCR beta diversity in malignant thyroid tumors was reportedly significantly higher than in benign nodules.

No treatment had been given to any patient before thyroid surgery. By share of the sample, this clone is medium-sized. Its matching antigen is unknown. Trimming at V came to 6 bases and at J to 5 bases, leaving 3 bases not matched to a gene. Germline-derived CDR1 and CDR2 are MNHEY and SVGEGT. The CDR3 has 14 residues. The chain combines TRBV6-2 or TRBV6-3 with TRBJ2-2; TRBD1 matches 10 bases. Material for sequencing was blood. This sequence was found in a female donor with papillary thyroid cancer or a benign thyroid nodule (not recorded which). Some clones in this sample may be carry-over from other donors' samples. The CDR3 sequence: CASRDRGQTGELFF. For the CDR3, the DNA is TGTGCCAGCAGAGACAGGGGGCAAACCGGGGAGCTGTTTTTT.